This T cell receptor (beta chain) was retrieved from a study of technical replicates of blood from several donors. The V segment lost 2 bases and the J segment 4 bases; nucleotides outside the gene matches: 1. Looked up from germline, CDR1 is SSHAT and CDR2 is FNYEAQ (reference sequence). This CDR3 has 14 residues. Sequenced by immunoSEQ multiplex PCR; TCRdb stores in-frame clones only, minus some. The sample shows approximately 89,000 clones, approximately 94% of them seen only once. Specimen: T cells isolated from PBMCs. The chain links TRBV7-7 to TRBJ2-5; 10 bases map to TRBD2. The clonotype was recovered from a human donor in good health. Here the CDR3 DNA reads TGTGCCAGCAGCTTAAGCGGGAGGGGAGAGACCCAGTACTTC. Translation gives CASSLSGRGETQYF.